Below, 5 T cell receptor beta chains from the same sample are listed, as sequenced in a study of low-dose radiotherapy and immunotherapy resistance in tumors (dated by TCRdb to between 2021 and 2023). First-strand cDNA was synthesized with Superscript III and a set of TRAV- and TRBV-specific primers, covering both TCRalpha and TCRbeta chains. TCRs were amplified for 20 to 25 PCR cycles with Phusion, using a constant-region primer paired with the adapter attached to the V primers. Clones were called with MiXCR by TCRdb after fastp trimmed the public reads at Q25, and only in-frame beta chains were retained. For every CDR3 protein sequence, its rows merge into one entry that carries the most common genes and DNA. Across this sample there are 14,000 to 15,000 distinct CDR3 sequences, with approximately 50% seen only once. The ten most abundant clones make up 3% to 4% of the sample. The receptors originated from a human donor with advanced metastatic prostate, ovarian, gallbladder or colorectal cancer (not recorded which). This table probably holds off-target reads from a library built for another chain.

The CDR3 sequence is CASSLGEKETQYF. CDR3 DNA sequence: TGTGCCAGCAGCTTAGGGGAGAAAGAGACCCAGTACTTC. The V gene is TRBV7-2, the J gene TRBJ2-5; tentative D call: TRBD2 (5 bases). V was cut by 1 base and J by 3 bases, with 6 bases left in between. There are 13 residues in the CDR3. Germline V CDR1 and CDR2: SGHTA, FQGNSA.

CDR3 bases: TGTGCCAGCAGTGAATATGTCTACGAGCAGTACTTC. Protein product: CASSEYVYEQYF. J is TRBJ2-7 and V is TRBV2, with D unresolved. Trimming pared 2 bases from V and 3 bases from J, leaving 5 bases between. Germline CDR1 is SNHLY and CDR2 is FYNNEI. The CDR3 length is 12 residues.

J is TRBJ2-3 and V is TRBV19, with D unclear. Trimming shortened V by 10 bases and J by 4 bases, and 6 bases separated the two germline ends. CDR1 and CDR2 from the germline V gene are LNHDA and SQIVND (reference sequence). The CDR3 spans 10 residues. The CDR3 loop is CATVADTQYF. DNA of the CDR3: TGTGCCACAGTAGCAGATACGCAGTATTTT.

J is TRBJ2-5 and V is TRBV20-1; 13 bases line up with TRBD2. There are 14 residues in the CDR3. Per the germline V gene, CDR1 is DFQATT and CDR2 is SNEGSKA (reference sequence). The trim removed 6 bases at V and 3 bases at J, leaving 4 bases unmatched. The chain's CDR3 is CSARLAGGKETQYF. The CDR3 nucleotides read TGCAGTGCGCGACTAGCGGGGGGCAAAGAGACCCAGTACTTC.

The chain employs TRBV6-5 and TRBJ2-7, with D perhaps matching TRBD2 (7 bases). CDR3 length: 14 amino acids. Trimming removed 6 bases at V and 3 bases at J, with 15 bases between. The germline CDR1 and CDR2 sequences are MNHEY and SVGAGI. The chain's CDR3 is CASRRGDTDYEQYF. The DNA of the CDR3 is TGTGCCAGCAGACGGGGGGACACTGACTACGAGCAGTACTTC.